The next 26 T cell receptor beta chains were all read from a single sample in a study of vaccination effects on CD4 cells after COVID-19. Libraries were prepared by immunoSEQ multiplex PCR; TCRdb keeps only in-frame clonotypes and omits some of them. Here the sample spans under 70,000 clones, 76% being singletons. CD4+ T cells specific for antigen were expanded with viral peptide pools by the ViraFEST assay before sequencing. Subsequent to a culture period of less than twelve days, CD4+ T cells were isolated. This individual tested PCR-positive for SARS-CoV-2 infection between March and December 2020. Antigen specificity for these receptors is unknown. This specimen consisted of CD4+ T cells from PBMCs cultured with HIV peptides, obtained before COVID-19 vaccination. Subset specified: HIV-1 Nef peptide pool negative control/reference culture. These receptors were collected from a human donor who had a prior SARS-CoV-2 infection.

This chain uses TRBV9 with TRBJ2-7, with D uncertain. Germline V gives CDR1 SGDLS, CDR2 YYNGEE. V shed 3 bases and J shed 2 bases, with 15 bases lying between them. CDR3 length: 15 amino acids. DNA for the CDR3: TGTGCCAGCAGCGCCCGGGCTGACAACCCCTACGAGCAGTACTTC. This translates into CASSARADNPYEQYF.

The chain is built from TRBV11-2 and TRBJ2-3, with D perhaps matching TRBD2 (6 bases). This CDR3 is built from 14 residues. Germline-derived CDR1 and CDR2 are SGHAT and FQNNGV. Between the trimmed V and J ends, which lost 10 bases and 4 bases, there was a span of 18 bases. CDR3 sequence: CAISGTALADTQYF. The DNA of the CDR3 is TGTGCCATCTCAGGGACTGCCCTCGCAGATACGCAGTATTTT.

This chain connects TRBV7-2 to TRBJ1-5; tentative D call: TRBD1 (5 bases). This CDR3 is built from 14 residues. V lost 2 bases to trimming and J lost 6 bases, with 11 bases between them. Germline loops: CDR1 SGHTA, CDR2 FQGNSA. The chain's CDR3 is CASSLRGGTQPQHF. CDR3 bases: TGTGCCAGCAGCTTACGAGGAGGGACTCAGCCCCAGCATTTT.

The table lists this clone with a few counts. CDR3 coding DNA: TGTGCCAGCACCATGACCTCTGAATCTGAGCAGTTCTTC. It codes for CASTMTSESEQFF. V gene TRBV6-5 combines with J gene TRBJ2-1, with D hard to call. The CDR3 loop spans 13 amino acids. Germline V gene lookup returns CDR1 MNHEY and CDR2 SVGAGI. The V gene lost 7 bases and the J gene lost 9 bases, with 16 bases spanning the gap.

This clone was counted between two and nine times. This chain uses TRBV5-1 with TRBJ2-2; 7 bases map to TRBD1. Germline V gene sequence: CDR1 SGHRS, CDR2 YFSETQ. V trimming: 5 bases; J trimming: 0 bases; junction bases outside the gene matches: 1. The CDR3 has 14 residues. The CDR3: CASRGTANTGELFF. The CDR3, as DNA: TGCGCCAGCAGGGGGACAGCGAACACCGGGGAGCTGTTTTTT.

This rearrangement joins TRBV6-5 to TRBJ2-4, with D hard to call. Trimming stripped 0 bases from V and 1 base from J, with 10 bases between. CDR1 is MNHEY and CDR2 is SVGAGI in the germline V gene. This CDR3 is built from 16 residues. The CDR3: CASSYSMARAKNIQYF. The CDR3 coding sequence is TGTGCCAGCAGTTACTCGATGGCCAGGGCCAAAAACATTCAGTACTTC.

The chain joins TRBV5-4 to TRBJ2-7, with 9 bases identical to TRBD1. The germline V gene has CDR1 SGHNT and CDR2 YYREEE (reference sequence). The CDR3 covers 14 residues. V dropped 3 bases and J dropped 3; count of bases not matched to a gene: 4. CDR3 protein: CASSSQGANYEQYF. The CDR3 DNA follows: TGTGCCAGCAGCTCACAGGGGGCGAACTACGAGCAGTACTTC.

The V gene is TRBV6-1, the J gene TRBJ1-2, with D unresolved. The length of the CDR3 is 17 residues. V was clipped by 2 bases and J by 1 base, with 17 bases between them. Germline loops: CDR1 MNHNS, CDR2 SASEGT. CDR3 amino acids: CASSENGGTLGNYGYTF. DNA of the CDR3: TGTGCCAGCAGTGAAAACGGCGGAACCTTGGGTAACTATGGCTACACCTTC.

This sequence joins TRBV11-3 and TRBJ2-5; possibly TRBD2 for D (6 bases). Germline CDR1 and CDR2: SGHNT and YENEEA. The CDR3 has 14 residues. The V gene lost 10 bases and the J gene lost 0 bases, with 15 bases spanning the gap. The CDR3 loop reads CATRAGSYQETQYF. In nucleotides, the CDR3 is TGTGCCACCAGAGCCGGGAGCTACCAAGAGACCCAGTACTTC.

The CDR3, as DNA: TGTGCCAGCAGGGGCGGGGGCGGAAAGACCCAGTACTTC. Translating gives CASRGGGGKTQYF. The chain carries TRBV6-5 and TRBJ2-5; D perhaps matches TRBD2 (7 bases). The V end lost 6 bases, the J end lost 6 bases, and 14 bases lay between the germline ends. Germline-derived CDR1 and CDR2 are MNHEY and SVGAGI. The CDR3 runs to 13 residues.

This rearrangement joins TRBV5-1 to TRBJ2-5; D gene ambiguous. Trimming removed 5 bases from V and 1 base from J, with 9 bases in between. The germline V gene has CDR1 SGHRS and CDR2 YFSETQ. This CDR3 has 13 amino acids. CDR3: CASSGPSQETQYF. For the CDR3, the DNA is TGCGCCAGCAGTGGACCCAGCCAAGAGACCCAGTACTTC.

The rearrangement joins TRBV5-1 to TRBJ2-1, with TRBD1 matching 9 bases. This CDR3 is 15 amino acids long. The germline V gene encodes CDR1 SGHRS and CDR2 YFSETQ. Losses at the gene ends were 0 bases for V and 8 bases for J; bases not matched to a gene: 6. The CDR3 region is CASSLGTGGLYEQFF. CDR3 nucleotides: TGCGCCAGCAGCTTGGGCACAGGGGGCCTGTATGAGCAGTTCTTC.

This clone showed up just once. The rearrangement joins TRBV3-1 (or the pseudogene TRBV3-2) to TRBJ1-5; no firm D call. The CDR3 sequence is 14 residues long. V lost 2 bases and J 7 bases, leaving 12 bases between the germline ends. The V gene's germline CDR1 is LGHDT and CDR2 YNNKEL (reference sequence). In nucleotides, the CDR3 is TGTGCCAGCAGCCAAAACGGGTTTAGGCAGCCCCAGCATTTT. This codes for CASSQNGFRQPQHF.

The chain is built from TRBV5-4 and TRBJ2-3; D possibly corresponds to TRBD2 (6 bases). Per germline, CDR1 SGHNT and CDR2 YYREEE (reference sequence). The length of the CDR3 is 14 residues. Deletions cut 3 bases from V and 8 bases from J, with 16 bases between. CDR3 residues: CASSSPGESGTQYF. The CDR3, as DNA: TGTGCCAGCAGCTCCCCGGGGGAATCTGGTACGCAGTATTTT.

The V call is TRBV7-3, the J call TRBJ2-1; TRBD1 or TRBD2 may be the D gene (5 bases each). CDR1 is SGHTA and CDR2 is FQGTGA in the germline V gene. The V gene lost 5 bases and the J gene lost 10 bases, with 18 bases spanning the gap. This CDR3 has 14 residues. This CDR3 reads CASSLRDAGREQFF. In nucleotides, the CDR3 is TGTGCCAGCAGCCTCCGGGACGCCGGCCGAGAGCAGTTCTTC.

This rearrangement joins TRBV3-1 (or the pseudogene TRBV3-2) to TRBJ2-3, with 8 bases that match TRBD1. CDR1 is LGHDT and CDR2 is YNNKEL in the germline V gene (reference sequence). The CDR3 consists of 19 residues. V shed 5 bases, J shed 4 bases, and the junction held 20 bases outside the gene matches. The CDR3 reads CASSEVFPTGTGVADTQYF. CDR3 bases: TGTGCCAGCAGCGAAGTTTTCCCCACGGGGACAGGAGTTGCAGATACGCAGTATTTT.

This rearrangement joins TRBV24-1 to TRBJ2-5; D is undetermined. The CDR3 sequence is 13 residues long. Germline V gives CDR1 KGHDR, CDR2 SFDVKD. V lost 1 base, J lost 3 bases, and 5 bases lay in between. In DNA, the CDR3 is TGTGCCACCAGTGATTTCTATAAAGAGACCCAGTACTTC. Amino acid sequence: CATSDFYKETQYF.

This chain uses TRBV3-1 (or the pseudogene TRBV3-2) with TRBJ2-1; 8 bases are a match to TRBD2. CDR1 and CDR2 (germline): LGHDT, YNNKEL (reference sequence). The V and J ends lost 9 bases and 1 base, in that order; junction bases with no gene match: 8. This CDR3 spans 15 amino acids. The CDR3 reads CASAPSGRSYNEQFF. The CDR3 DNA follows: TGTGCCAGTGCTCCTAGCGGGCGGTCCTACAATGAGCAGTTCTTC.

The chain links TRBV3-1 (or the pseudogene TRBV3-2) to TRBJ1-3; D gene unclear. Germline V gene data show CDR1 as LGHDT and CDR2 as YNNKEL (reference sequence). Trimming removed 4 bases from V and 0 bases from J, with 16 bases in between. There are 17 residues in the CDR3. The CDR3 DNA reads as TGTGCCAGCAGCCCAATGCTCCCAGGCGTCTCTGGAAACACCATATATTTT. Protein: CASSPMLPGVSGNTIYF.

The genes are TRBV21-1 and TRBJ2-1; TRBD1 was called by the table and not checked on the DNA. TRBV21-1 is marked as a pseudogene. CDR3 length: 16 amino acids. In DNA form, the CDR3 reads TGTGCCAGCAGCAAGTCCGGACAGGAGATCTTCAATGAGCAGTTCTTC. Encoded protein: CASSKSGQEIFNEQFF.

The chain links TRBV2 to TRBJ2-3, with 7 positions matching TRBD1. This CDR3 spans 14 amino acids. The V gene's germline CDR1 is SNHLY and CDR2 FYNNEI. V lost 6 bases, J lost 4 bases, and 7 bases stayed unmatched. CDR3 protein: CASRSGTAADTQYF. CDR3 in DNA: TGTGCCAGCAGGTCCGGGACAGCCGCAGATACGCAGTATTTT.

The chain couples TRBV7-2 to TRBJ2-7, with 7 bases fitting TRBD2. With V trimmed by 5 bases and J by 7 bases, 11 bases remained unmatched. The length of the CDR3 is 14 residues. Germline CDR1 is SGHTA and CDR2 is FQGNSA. CDR3 amino acids: CASSPQRDLGEQYF. The CDR3, as DNA: TGTGCCAGCAGCCCCCAGCGGGACCTAGGGGAGCAGTACTTC. The full variable domain, its missing parts supplied by reference TRBV7-2 and TRBJ2-7, is GAGVSQSPSNKVTEKGKDVELRCDPISGHTALYWYRQSLGQGLEFLIYFQGNSAPDKSGLPSDRFSAERTGGSVSTLTIQRTQQEDSAVYLCASSPQRDLGEQYFGPGTRLTVT.

This clone turned up a few times. The rearrangement joins TRBV5-1 to TRBJ1-4; 11 nucleotides agree with TRBD1. Germline values: CDR1 SGHRS, CDR2 YFSETQ. The CDR3 is 16 amino acids. V trimming: 3 bases; J trimming: 4 bases; junction bases outside the gene matches: 5. The CDR3 region is CASSYGQGAVNEKLFF. Here the CDR3 DNA reads TGCGCCAGCAGCTACGGACAGGGGGCTGTTAATGAAAAACTGTTTTTT.

This clone was counted a single time. V and J are TRBV3-1 (or the pseudogene TRBV3-2) and TRBJ2-5, with TRBD2 matching over 10 bases. Germline loops: CDR1 LGHDT, CDR2 YNNKEL (reference sequence). V lost 4 bases and J lost 4; bases outside the gene matches: 0. This CDR3 comprises 13 residues. CDR3: CASSRLAGETQYF. The CDR3 DNA reads as TGTGCCAGCAGCCGACTAGCGGGAGAGACCCAGTACTTC.

The chain employs TRBV18 and TRBJ2-2; D call uncertain. Germline V gives CDR1 KGHSH, CDR2 LQKENI. The ends were cut back, 1 base at V and 7 bases at J, with 7 bases in the middle. The CDR3 is 13 amino acids. The CDR3 region has the DNA TGTGCCAGCTCACCACAGGGAATCGGGGAGCTGTTTTTT. It is translated as CASSPQGIGELFF.

The chain links TRBV11-2 to TRBJ1-1, with D maybe TRBD1 (6 bases). Trimming pared 6 bases from V and 3 bases from J, leaving 14 bases between. CDR3 length: 14 amino acids. Germline V gene sequence: CDR1 SGHAT, CDR2 FQNNGV. In DNA, the CDR3 is TGTGCCAGCAGTAATAGGGGGACGGACACTGAAGCTTTCTTT. Its protein product is CASSNRGTDTEAFF.